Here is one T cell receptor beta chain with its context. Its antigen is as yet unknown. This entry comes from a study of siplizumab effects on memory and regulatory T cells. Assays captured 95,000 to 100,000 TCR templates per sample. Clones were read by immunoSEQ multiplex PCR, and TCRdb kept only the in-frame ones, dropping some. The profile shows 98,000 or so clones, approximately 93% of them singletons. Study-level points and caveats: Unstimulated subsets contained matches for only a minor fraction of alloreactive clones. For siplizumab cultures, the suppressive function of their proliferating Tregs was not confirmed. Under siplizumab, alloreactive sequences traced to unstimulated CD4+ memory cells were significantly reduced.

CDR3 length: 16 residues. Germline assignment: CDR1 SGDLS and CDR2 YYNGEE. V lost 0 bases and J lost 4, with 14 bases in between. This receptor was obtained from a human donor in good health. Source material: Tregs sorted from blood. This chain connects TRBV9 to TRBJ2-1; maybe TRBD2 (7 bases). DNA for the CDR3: TGTGCCAGCAGCGTAGGGGGGCGGGAGCGGTACAATGAGCAGTTCTTC. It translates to CASSVGGRERYNEQFF.